The text below deals with one T cell receptor beta chain. Its target is not known. The sample is drawn from a study of Graves' ophthalmopathy and Graves' hyperthyroidism. Study results and limitations: The study's model predicted ophthalmopathy progression at about 68% sensitivity and 72% to 85% specificity.

TCR beta CDR3 amplification used RNA transcripts. First-round RT-PCR employed HTBI primers, with a second-round multiplex PCR after it. Via MiXCR, TCRdb re-called the multiplex PCR reads, giving one row per CDR3 protein. The sample shows more than 550,000 distinct CDR3 sequences, approximately 39% of them seen only once. This clonotype was sampled from an adult man with Graves' ophthalmopathy. Sequenced input: peripheral blood.

The CDR3 region is CSARAGHGYTF. In nucleotides, the CDR3 is TGCAGTGCCAGGGCAGGCCATGGCTACACCTTC. This chain connects TRBV20-1 to TRBJ1-2; the D gene is possibly TRBD1 (5 bases). Germline CDR1 DFQATT, CDR2 SNEGSKA (reference sequence). V dropped 6 bases and J dropped 6 bases, with 11 bases sitting between them. This CDR3 region has 11 residues.